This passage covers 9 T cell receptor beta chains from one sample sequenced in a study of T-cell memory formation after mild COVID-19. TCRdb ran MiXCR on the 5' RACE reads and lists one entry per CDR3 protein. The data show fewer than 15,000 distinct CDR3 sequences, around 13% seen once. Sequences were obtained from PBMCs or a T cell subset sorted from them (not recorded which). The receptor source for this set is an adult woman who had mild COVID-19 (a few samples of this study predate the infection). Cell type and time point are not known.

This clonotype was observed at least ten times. The CDR3 loop is CASSFPTSGTPNTGELFF. Here the CDR3 DNA reads TGTGCCAGCAGCTTTCCGACTAGCGGGACCCCGAACACCGGGGAGCTGTTTTTT. The chain couples TRBV11-2 to TRBJ2-2; 11 bases match TRBD2. Trimming cost V 3 bases and J 0 bases; bases outside gene matches: 6. This CDR3 comprises 18 residues. CDR1 is SGHAT and CDR2 is FQNNGV in the germline V gene.

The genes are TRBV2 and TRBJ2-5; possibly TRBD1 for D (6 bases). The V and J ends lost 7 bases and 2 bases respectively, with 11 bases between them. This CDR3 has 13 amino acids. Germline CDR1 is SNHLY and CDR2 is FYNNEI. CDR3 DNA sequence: TGTGCCAGCAACCGACAGGAACAAGAGACCCAGTACTTC. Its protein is CASNRQEQETQYF.

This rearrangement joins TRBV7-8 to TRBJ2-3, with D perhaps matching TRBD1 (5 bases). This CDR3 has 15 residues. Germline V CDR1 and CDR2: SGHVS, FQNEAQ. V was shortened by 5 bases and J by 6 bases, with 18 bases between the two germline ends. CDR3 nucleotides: TGTGCCAGCAGCCTTCAAGGGGCACGGCGGGATACGCAGTATTTT. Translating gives CASSLQGARRDTQYF.

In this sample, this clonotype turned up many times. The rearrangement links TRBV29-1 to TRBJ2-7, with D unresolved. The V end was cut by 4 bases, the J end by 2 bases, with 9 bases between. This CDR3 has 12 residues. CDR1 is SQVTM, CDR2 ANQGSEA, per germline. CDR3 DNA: TGCAGCGTTGCGGGCCTCCCCTACGAGCAGTACTTC. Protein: CSVAGLPYEQYF.

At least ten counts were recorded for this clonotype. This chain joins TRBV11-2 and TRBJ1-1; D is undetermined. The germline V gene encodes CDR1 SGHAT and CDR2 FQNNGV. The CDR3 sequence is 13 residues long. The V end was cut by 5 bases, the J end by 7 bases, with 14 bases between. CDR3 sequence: CASSQVPGNEAFF. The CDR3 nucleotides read TGTGCCAGCAGCCAAGTACCAGGCAATGAAGCTTTCTTT. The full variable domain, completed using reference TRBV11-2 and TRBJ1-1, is EAGVAQSPRYKIIEKRQSVAFWCNPISGHATLYWYQQILGQGPKLLIQFQNNGVVDDSQLPKDRFSAERLKGVDSTLKIQPAKLEDSAVYLCASSQVPGNEAFFGQGTRLTVV.

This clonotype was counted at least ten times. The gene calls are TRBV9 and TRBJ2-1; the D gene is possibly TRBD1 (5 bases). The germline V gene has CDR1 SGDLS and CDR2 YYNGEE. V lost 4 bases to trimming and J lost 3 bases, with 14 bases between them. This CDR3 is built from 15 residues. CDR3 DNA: TGTGCCAGCAGCCGTGATGCTAGGGGCTACAATGAGCAGTTCTTC. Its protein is CASSRDARGYNEQFF.

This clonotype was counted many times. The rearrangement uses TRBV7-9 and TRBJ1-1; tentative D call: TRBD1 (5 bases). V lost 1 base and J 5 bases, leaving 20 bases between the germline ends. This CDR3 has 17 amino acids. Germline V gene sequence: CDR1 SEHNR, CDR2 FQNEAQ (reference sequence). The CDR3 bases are TGTGCCAGCAGCTTAGGGACCGGGACCCCTCTGGGGACTGAAGCTTTCTTT. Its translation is CASSLGTGTPLGTEAFF.

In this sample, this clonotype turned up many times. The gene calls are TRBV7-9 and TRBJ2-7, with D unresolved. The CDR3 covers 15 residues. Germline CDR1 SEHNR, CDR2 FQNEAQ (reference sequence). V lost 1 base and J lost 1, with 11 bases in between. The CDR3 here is CASSLVQGFSYEQYF. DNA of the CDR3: TGTGCCAGCAGCTTAGTCCAAGGCTTTTCCTACGAGCAGTACTTC.

The CDR3 region has the DNA TGTGCCAGCAGCTTAGGTGCGGGGGGCACAGATACGCAGTATTTT. Translation: CASSLGAGGTDTQYF. The chain is built from TRBV7-2 and TRBJ2-3, with TRBD2 matching 7 bases. CDR3 size: 15 residues. Germline CDR1 is SGHTA and CDR2 is FQGNSA. Trimming removed 1 base from V and 1 base from J; junction bases left unmatched: 2.